Sequencing of this T cell receptor (beta chain) was carried out in a study of Graves' ophthalmopathy and Graves' hyperthyroidism. Deletions cut 0 bases from V and 2 bases from J, with 11 bases between. There are 15 residues in the CDR3. The germline V gene has CDR1 MNHEY and CDR2 SVGAGI. Points from the study as a whole: Ophthalmopathy and stable hyperthyroidism were discriminated by a 13-signature model, with roughly 90% sensitivity and 65% to 83% specificity. In predicting ophthalmopathy progression, the model reached 70.59% sensitivity and 72.22% specificity.

RNA transcripts served as template for amplifying TCR beta CDR3 sequences. HTBI-primed first-round RT-PCR preceded second-round multiplex PCR. One entry per CDR3 protein results from TCRdb running MiXCR on the multiplex PCR reads. The sample yields about 380,000 distinct CDR3 sequences, just over 15% seen once. About this clonotype: The antigen is undetermined.

The source is a woman aged 18-35 years with stable Graves' hyperthyroidism. Material for sequencing was peripheral blood. V and J are TRBV6-5 and TRBJ2-7; D is undetermined. The CDR3 DNA follows: TGTGCCAGCAGTTACTCCAATCCGTCCGCCTACGAGCAGTACTTC. The encoded protein is CASSYSNPSAYEQYF.